Listed below are T cell receptor beta chains from one sample, sequenced in a study of blood T cell repertoires in COVID-19. Some clones are missing from TCRdb's copy, which holds only in-frame ones; the method was immunoSEQ multiplex PCR. The data show roughly 80,000 clones, around 80% seen once. The sample taken for sequencing was peripheral blood. Every receptor here comes from a human donor in a cohort sampled during active COVID-19. CDR3s include the opening cysteine and the closing phenylalanine or tryptophan. A D gene is named only where the DNA matches it firmly. Size is stated for part of the rows, as once, few or many counts, or as a class when the clone is expanded.

once . TRBJ2-2 TRBV24-1 TGTGCCACCAGTGCTCCTAGGGGGGGTACGACCGGGGAGCTGTTTTTT CATSAPRGGTTGELFF
. . TRBJ2-1 TRBV4-2 TGTGCCAGCAGCCAAGGGGAAGGGGTTTTCGACAATGAGCAGTTCTTC CASSQGEGVFDNEQFF
. TRBD1 TRBJ2-7 TRBV5-1 TGCGCCAGCAGCTTGGGAACGGACAGGGGGTTGTACGAGCAGTACTTC CASSLGTDRGLYEQYF
. . TRBJ1-1 TRBV28 TGTGCCAGCAGTTTACGCGCAGGGAACACTGAAGCTTTCTTT CASSLRAGNTEAFF
few . TRBJ2-2 TRBV9 TGTGCCAGCAGCGGACCAGGGCGGACCGGGGAGCTGTTTTTT CASSGPGRTGELFF
. . TRBJ1-2 TRBV6-5 TGTGCCAGCAGTTACTTAGGGGCAGGCTACACCTTC CASSYLGAGYTF
once TRBD2 TRBJ2-2 TRBV19 TGTGCCAGTAGTATGATGTCGGGCGGGGGGAACACCGGGGAGCTGTTTTTT CASSMMSGGGNTGELFF
. . TRBJ1-1 TRBV7-6 TGTGCCAGCAGTCAAAGGGCAGGGAGGACGAACACTGAAGCTTTCTTT CASSQRAGRTNTEAFF
. TRBD2 TRBJ2-7 TRBV13 TGTGCCAGCAGGATAGCGGGGGGAAGCGAGCAGTACTTC CASRIAGGSEQYF
. . TRBJ1-2 TRBV4-1 TGCGCCAGCAGCCAATTGGCGGGGCGGAACTATGGCTACACCTTC CASSQLAGRNYGYTF
. . TRBJ2-5 TRBV18 TGTGCCAGCTCACCCGCTAACAGGAACCAAGAGACCCAGTACTTC CASSPANRNQETQYF
once . TRBJ2-2 TRBV5-4 TGTGCCAGCAGCTTGGCCATATCCGGCACCGGGGAGCTGTTTTTT CASSLAISGTGELFF
. TRBD2 TRBJ2-1 TRBV3-1/TRBV3-2 TGTGCCAGCAGCTCGGGACTATTGGTTCACAATGAGCAGTTCTTC CASSSGLLVHNEQFF
. . TRBJ1-2 TRBV20-1 TGCAGTGCTAGTATGCCAGGGGCCCACTATGGCTACACCTTC CSASMPGAHYGYTF
. . TRBJ1-2 TRBV5-4 TGTGCCAGCAGCTTCGATAGGGGGTACACCTTC CASSFDRGYTF
. TRBD2 TRBJ2-3 TRBV18 TGTGCCAGCTCACCACTTCCAGCGGGGGGCTCACGACGGAGCACAGATACGCAGTATTTT CASSPLPAGGSRRSTDTQYF
. . TRBJ2-7 TRBV29-1 TGCAGCGTTTCCCCGGACATCTCCTACGAGCAGTACTTC CSVSPDISYEQYF
. . TRBJ2-1 TRBV7-9 TGTGCCAGCAGCGCCCCCCGAGGATTCGGGCAGTTCTTC CASSAPRGFGQFF
. . TRBJ2-3 TRBV19 TGTGCCAGTAGTTTCCCCCAGGACACAGATACGCAGTATTTT CASSFPQDTDTQYF
. . TRBJ1-1 TRBV12-3/TRBV12-4 TGTGCCAGCAGTTTTCAGGGGAACACTGAAGCTTTCTTT CASSFQGNTEAFF
. TRBD2 TRBJ2-1 TRBV19 TGTGCCAGTAGTTCAACTAGCGGGGGGGCCGTAAACTACAATGAGCAGTTCTTC CASSSTSGGAVNYNEQFF
. TRBD1 TRBJ2-7 TRBV11-2 TGTGCCAGCAGCTTAGGATGGGACAGAAGACCGGAATACTACGAGCAGTACTTC CASSLGWDRRPEYYEQYF
. . TRBJ2-1 TRBV11-2 TGTGCCAGCAGCTTATCTGGGGCCTGGAATGAGCAGTTCTTC CASSLSGAWNEQFF
. . TRBJ2-1 TRBV5-6 TGTGCCAGCAGCTTGGATCGGGGGGCATACTACAATGAGCAGTTCTTC CASSLDRGAYYNEQFF
. . TRBJ1-4 TRBV2 TGTGCCAGCAACCGACTCAGGGGCAGGGAAAAACTGTTTTTT CASNRLRGREKLFF
. . TRBJ1-1 TRBV15 TGTGCCACCAGCAGACGTTCGGCCCGGGGAACTGAAGCTTTCTTT CATSRRSARGTEAFF
. . TRBJ2-3 TRBV30 TGTGCCTGGAGTGGCCGGGGGTGGACAGATACGCAGTATTTT CAWSGRGWTDTQYF
. . TRBJ1-2 TRBV18 TGTGCCAGCTCACCCCGAGGTCCAGGGCAGGGCTACACCTTC CASSPRGPGQGYTF
. TRBD1 TRBJ1-4 TRBV30 TGTGCCTGTCAGACCGGGACAGGAAATGAAAAACTGTTTTTT CACQTGTGNEKLFF
few . TRBJ1-2 TRBV6-6 TGTGCCAGCAGTTACTCCAGGGGATGGGAATATGGCTACACCTTC CASSYSRGWEYGYTF
once TRBD1 TRBJ2-7 TRBV28 TGTGCCAGCAGAGGAGGACAGGGCCAGTACGAGCAGTACTTC CASRGGQGQYEQYF
. . TRBJ2-5 TRBV3-1/TRBV3-2 TGTGCCAGCAGCTTCGGGGTGAAAGAGACCCAGTACTTC CASSFGVKETQYF
few TRBD2 TRBJ2-1 TRBV19 TGTGCCAGTAGTATCTCCAGCGGGGGTAGTAATGAGCAGTTCTTC CASSISSGGSNEQFF
. TRBD1 TRBJ1-1 TRBV28 TGTGCCAGCACCTCTCCTGGACAGGGGACTGAAGCTTTCTTT CASTSPGQGTEAFF
. . TRBJ2-3 TRBV7-3 TGTGCCAGCAGCTTAACGGGAGTAGGGACAACTAGCACAGATACGCAGTATTTT CASSLTGVGTTSTDTQYF
. TRBD1 TRBJ2-1 TRBV7-2 TGTGCCAGCAGCTTAGACAGGGGATCCTACAATGAGCAGTTCTTC CASSLDRGSYNEQFF
. TRBD2 TRBJ2-2 TRBV9 TGTGCCAGCAGCGGAGTAGCGGGGGTGAACACCGGGGAGCTGTTTTTT CASSGVAGVNTGELFF
. TRBD1 TRBJ2-5 TRBV7-9 TGTGCCAGCAGCTTCTGGACAGGGGGCCGAGAGACCCAGTACTTC CASSFWTGGRETQYF
. . TRBJ2-6 TRBV28 TGTGCCAGCCTCTCCTCCACAGGGACTGGGGCCAACGTCCTGACTTTC CASLSSTGTGANVLTF
. TRBD2 TRBJ2-5 TRBV6-5 TGTGCCAGCAGTCGGCGGGGGGGCCAGGAGACCCAGTACTTC CASSRRGGQETQYF
. TRBD2 TRBJ2-3 TRBV4-2 TGTGCCAGCAGCGAGGGAGGTGGGCTCAGCGGGGGGGCGGATACGCAGTATTTT CASSEGGGLSGGADTQYF
. . TRBJ2-3 TRBV27 TGTGCCAGCAGTTTGTCTGGCAGCACAGATACGCAGTATTTT CASSLSGSTDTQYF
. . TRBJ2-4 TRBV5-6 TGTGCCAGCAGCCCGAGGGGGGGAAACATTCAGTACTTC CASSPRGGNIQYF